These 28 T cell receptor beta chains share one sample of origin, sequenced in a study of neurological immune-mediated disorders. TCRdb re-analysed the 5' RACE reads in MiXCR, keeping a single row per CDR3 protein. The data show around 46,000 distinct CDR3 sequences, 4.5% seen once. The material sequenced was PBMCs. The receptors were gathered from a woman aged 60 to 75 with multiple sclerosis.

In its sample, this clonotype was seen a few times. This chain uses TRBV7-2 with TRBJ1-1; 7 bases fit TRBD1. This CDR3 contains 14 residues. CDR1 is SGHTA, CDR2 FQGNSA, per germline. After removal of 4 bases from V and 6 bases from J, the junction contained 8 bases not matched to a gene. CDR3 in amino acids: CASSSRQGRAEAFF. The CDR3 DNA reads TGTGCCAGCAGCTCCCGACAGGGCAGGGCTGAAGCTTTCTTT.

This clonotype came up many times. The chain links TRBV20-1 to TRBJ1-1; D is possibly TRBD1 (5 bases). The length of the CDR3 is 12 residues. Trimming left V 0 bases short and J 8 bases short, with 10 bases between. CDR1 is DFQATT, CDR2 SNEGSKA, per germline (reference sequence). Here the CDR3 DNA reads TGCAGTGCTAGAGAAAATGACAGCGAAGCTTTCTTT. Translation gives CSARENDSEAFF.

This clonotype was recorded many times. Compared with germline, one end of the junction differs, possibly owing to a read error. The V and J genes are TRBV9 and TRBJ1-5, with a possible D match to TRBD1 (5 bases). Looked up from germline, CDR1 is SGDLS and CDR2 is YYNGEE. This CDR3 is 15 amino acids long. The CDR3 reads CASSAGGVANQPQNF. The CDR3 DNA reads TGTGCCAGCAGCGCGGGGGGGGTCGCCAATCAGCCCCAGAATTTT.

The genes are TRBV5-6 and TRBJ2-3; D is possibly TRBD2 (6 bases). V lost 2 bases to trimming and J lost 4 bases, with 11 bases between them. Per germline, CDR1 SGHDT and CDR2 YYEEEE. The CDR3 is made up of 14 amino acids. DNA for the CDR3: TGTGCCAGCAGCTTACCGGGGGACGCAGATACGCAGTATTTT. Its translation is CASSLPGDADTQYF. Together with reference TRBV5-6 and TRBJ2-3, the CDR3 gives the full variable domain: DAGVTQSPTHLIKTRGQQVTLRCSPKSGHDTVSWYQQALGQGPQFIFQYYEEEERQRGNFPDRFSGHQFPNYSSELNVNALLLGDSALYLCASSLPGDADTQYFGPGTRLTVL.

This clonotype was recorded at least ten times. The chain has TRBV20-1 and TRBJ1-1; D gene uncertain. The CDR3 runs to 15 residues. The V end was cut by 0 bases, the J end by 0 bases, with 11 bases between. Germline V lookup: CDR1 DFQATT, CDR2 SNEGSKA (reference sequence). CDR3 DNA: TGCAGTGCTAGAGATTCGGCGGGTTTGAACACTGAAGCTTTCTTT. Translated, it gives CSARDSAGLNTEAFF.

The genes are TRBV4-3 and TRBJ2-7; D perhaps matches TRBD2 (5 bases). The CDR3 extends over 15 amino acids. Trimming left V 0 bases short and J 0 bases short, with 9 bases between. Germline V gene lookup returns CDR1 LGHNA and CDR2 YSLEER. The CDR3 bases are TGCGCCAGCAGCCAAGAGGACTGGGACTCCTACGAGCAGTACTTC. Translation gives CASSQEDWDSYEQYF.

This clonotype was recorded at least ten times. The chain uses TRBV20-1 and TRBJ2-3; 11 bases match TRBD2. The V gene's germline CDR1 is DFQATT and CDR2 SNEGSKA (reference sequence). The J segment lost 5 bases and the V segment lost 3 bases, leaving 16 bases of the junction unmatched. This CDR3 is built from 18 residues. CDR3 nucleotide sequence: TGCAGTGCTAGGAGGTCTCTAGCGGGAGGCCAAAGTAAAGATACGCAGTATTTT. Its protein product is CSARRSLAGGQSKDTQYF.

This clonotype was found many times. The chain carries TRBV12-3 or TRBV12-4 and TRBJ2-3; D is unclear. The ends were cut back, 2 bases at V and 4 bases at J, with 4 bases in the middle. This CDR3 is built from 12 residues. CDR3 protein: CASSLRADTQYF. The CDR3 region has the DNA TGTGCCAGCAGTTTACGAGCAGATACGCAGTATTTT.

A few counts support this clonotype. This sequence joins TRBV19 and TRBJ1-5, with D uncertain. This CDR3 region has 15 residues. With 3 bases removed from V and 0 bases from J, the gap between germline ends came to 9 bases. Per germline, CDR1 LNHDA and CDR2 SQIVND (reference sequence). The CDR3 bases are TGTGCCAGTAGTATTGTGGGGTATAGCAATCAGCCCCAGCATTTT. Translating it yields CASSIVGYSNQPQHF.

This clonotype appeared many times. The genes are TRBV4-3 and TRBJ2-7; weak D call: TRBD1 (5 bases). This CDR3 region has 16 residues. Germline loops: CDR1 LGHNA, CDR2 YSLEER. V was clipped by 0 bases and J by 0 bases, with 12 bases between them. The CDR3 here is CASSQDFQGSSYEQYF. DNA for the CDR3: TGCGCCAGCAGCCAAGATTTCCAGGGATCCTCCTACGAGCAGTACTTC.

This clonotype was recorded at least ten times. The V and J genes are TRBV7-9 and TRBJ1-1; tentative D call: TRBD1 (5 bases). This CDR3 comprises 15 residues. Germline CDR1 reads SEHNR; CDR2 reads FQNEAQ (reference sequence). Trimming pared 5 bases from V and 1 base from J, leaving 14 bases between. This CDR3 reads CASSPVEGPNTEAFF. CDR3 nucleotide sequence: TGTGCCAGCAGCCCCGTGGAGGGGCCGAACACTGAAGCTTTCTTT.

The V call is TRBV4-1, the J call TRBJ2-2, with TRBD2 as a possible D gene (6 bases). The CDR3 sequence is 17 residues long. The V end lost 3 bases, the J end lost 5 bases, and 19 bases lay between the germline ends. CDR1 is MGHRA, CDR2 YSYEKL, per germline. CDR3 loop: CASSHPKGGPGTGELFF. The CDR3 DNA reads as TGCGCCAGCAGCCACCCAAAAGGAGGGCCGGGGACCGGGGAGCTGTTTTTT.

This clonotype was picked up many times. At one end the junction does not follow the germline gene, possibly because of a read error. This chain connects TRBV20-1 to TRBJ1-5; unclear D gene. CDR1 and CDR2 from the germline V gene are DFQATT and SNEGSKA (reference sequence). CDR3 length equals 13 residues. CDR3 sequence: CSASPGVGQPQNF. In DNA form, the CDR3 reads TGCAGTGCTAGCCCCGGGGTCGGTCAGCCCCAGAATTTT.

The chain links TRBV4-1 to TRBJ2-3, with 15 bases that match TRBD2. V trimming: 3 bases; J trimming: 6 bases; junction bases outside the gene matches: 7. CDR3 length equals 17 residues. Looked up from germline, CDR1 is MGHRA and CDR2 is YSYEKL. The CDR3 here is CASSHFGLAGGLDTQYF. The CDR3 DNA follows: TGCGCCAGCAGCCACTTCGGACTAGCGGGAGGGCTGGATACGCAGTATTTT.

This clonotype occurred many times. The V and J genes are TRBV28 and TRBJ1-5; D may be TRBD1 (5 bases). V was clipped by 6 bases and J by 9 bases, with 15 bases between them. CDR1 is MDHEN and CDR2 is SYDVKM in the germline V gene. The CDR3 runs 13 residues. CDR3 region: CASRGRGDRPQHF. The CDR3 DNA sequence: TGTGCCAGCAGAGGGAGAGGGGATCGGCCCCAGCATTTT.

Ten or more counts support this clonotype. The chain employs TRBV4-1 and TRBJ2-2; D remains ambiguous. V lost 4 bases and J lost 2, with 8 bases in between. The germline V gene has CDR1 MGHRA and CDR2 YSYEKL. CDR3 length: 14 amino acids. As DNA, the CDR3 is TGCGCCAGCAGCCCTTTTAGCAACACCGGGGAGCTGTTTTTT. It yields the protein CASSPFSNTGELFF.

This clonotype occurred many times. The CDR3 nucleotides read TGTGCCACCAGTGAGACCCTCGGACCCAGCGAGACCCAGTACTTC. This gives the protein CATSETLGPSETQYF. This chain connects TRBV24-1 to TRBJ2-5; D uncertain. CDR1 is KGHDR and CDR2 is SFDVKD in the germline V gene. Trimming shortened V by 4 bases and J by 5 bases, and 16 bases separated the two germline ends. This CDR3 spans 15 amino acids.

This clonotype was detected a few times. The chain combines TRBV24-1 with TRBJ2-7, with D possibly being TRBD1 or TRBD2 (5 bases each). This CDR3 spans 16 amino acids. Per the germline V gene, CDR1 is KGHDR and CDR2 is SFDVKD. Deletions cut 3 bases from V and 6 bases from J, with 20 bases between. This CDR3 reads CATSDGPGTDVVEQYF. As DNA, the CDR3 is TGTGCCACCAGTGATGGCCCCGGGACGGACGTAGTCGAGCAGTACTTC.

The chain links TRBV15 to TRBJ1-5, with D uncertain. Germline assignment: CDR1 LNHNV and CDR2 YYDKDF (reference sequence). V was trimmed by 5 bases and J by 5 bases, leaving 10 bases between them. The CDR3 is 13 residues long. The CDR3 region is CATSENSYQPQHF. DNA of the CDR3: TGTGCCACCAGCGAAAATTCCTATCAGCCCCAGCATTTT. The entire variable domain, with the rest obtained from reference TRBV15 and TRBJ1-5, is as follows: DAMVIQNPRYQVTQFGKPVTLSCSQTLNHNVMYWYQQKSSQAPKLLFHYYDKDFNNEADTPDNFQSRRPNTSFCFLDIRSPGLGDTAMYLCATSENSYQPQHFGDGTRLSIL.

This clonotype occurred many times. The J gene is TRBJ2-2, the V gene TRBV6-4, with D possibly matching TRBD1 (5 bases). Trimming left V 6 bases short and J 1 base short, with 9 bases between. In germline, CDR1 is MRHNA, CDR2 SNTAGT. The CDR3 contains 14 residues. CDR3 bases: TGTGCCAGCAGAGCTGACAGGAACACCGGGGAGCTGTTTTTT. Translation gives CASRADRNTGELFF.

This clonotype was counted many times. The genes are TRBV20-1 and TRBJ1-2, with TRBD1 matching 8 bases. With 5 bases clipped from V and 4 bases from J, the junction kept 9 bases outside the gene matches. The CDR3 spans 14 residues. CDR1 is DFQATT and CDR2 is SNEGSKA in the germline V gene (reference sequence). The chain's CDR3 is CSALLGQEPYGYTF. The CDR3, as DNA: TGCAGTGCTTTGTTGGGACAGGAACCCTATGGCTACACCTTC.

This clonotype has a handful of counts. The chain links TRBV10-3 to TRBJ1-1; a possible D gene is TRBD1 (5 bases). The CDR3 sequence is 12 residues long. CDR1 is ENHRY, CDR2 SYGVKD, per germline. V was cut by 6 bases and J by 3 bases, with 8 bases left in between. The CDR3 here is CAIRQGYTEAFF. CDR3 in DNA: TGTGCCATCAGGCAGGGCTACACTGAAGCTTTCTTT.

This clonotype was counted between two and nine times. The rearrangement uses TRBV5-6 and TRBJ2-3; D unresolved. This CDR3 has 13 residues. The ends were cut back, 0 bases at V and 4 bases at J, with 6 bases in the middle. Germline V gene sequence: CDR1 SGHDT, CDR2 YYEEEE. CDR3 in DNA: TGTGCCAGCAGCTTGGTTGTTTCAGATACGCAGTATTTT. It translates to CASSLVVSDTQYF.

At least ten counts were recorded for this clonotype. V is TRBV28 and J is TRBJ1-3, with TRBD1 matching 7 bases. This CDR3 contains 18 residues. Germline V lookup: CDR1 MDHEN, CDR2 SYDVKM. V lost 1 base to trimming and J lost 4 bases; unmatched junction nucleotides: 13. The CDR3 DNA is TGTGCCAGCAGTTTATATTTCTTTGGCAGGGGGTCCGGAAACACCATATATTTT. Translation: CASSLYFFGRGSGNTIYF.

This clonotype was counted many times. CDR3 loop: CASSQETGPDTEAFF. The DNA of the CDR3 is TGCGCCAGCAGCCAAGAAACGGGACCGGACACTGAAGCTTTCTTT. The V call is TRBV4-1, the J call TRBJ1-1, with D possibly matching TRBD1 (5 bases). The CDR3 consists of 15 residues. V lost 0 bases and J lost 3, with 11 bases in between. CDR1 and CDR2 from the germline V gene are MGHRA and YSYEKL.

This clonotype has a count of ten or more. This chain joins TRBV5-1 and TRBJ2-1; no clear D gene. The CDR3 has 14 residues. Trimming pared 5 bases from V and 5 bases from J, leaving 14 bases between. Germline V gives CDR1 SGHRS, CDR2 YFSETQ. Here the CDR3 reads CASRVVVIDNEQFF. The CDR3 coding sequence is TGCGCCAGCAGAGTGGTAGTGATCGACAATGAGCAGTTCTTC.

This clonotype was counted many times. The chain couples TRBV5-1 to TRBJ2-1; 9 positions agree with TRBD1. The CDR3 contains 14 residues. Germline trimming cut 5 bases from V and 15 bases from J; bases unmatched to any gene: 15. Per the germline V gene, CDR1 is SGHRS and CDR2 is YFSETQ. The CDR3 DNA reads TGCGCCAGCAGTTTCGGAATGGGACAGGGCGATTGGTTCTTC. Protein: CASSFGMGQGDWFF.

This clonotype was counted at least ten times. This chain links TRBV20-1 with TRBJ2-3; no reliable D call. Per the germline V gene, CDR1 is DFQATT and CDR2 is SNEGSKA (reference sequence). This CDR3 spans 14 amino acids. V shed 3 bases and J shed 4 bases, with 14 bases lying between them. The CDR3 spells CSARTPGEADTQYF. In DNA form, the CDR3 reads TGCAGTGCTAGGACCCCGGGCGAGGCAGATACGCAGTATTTT.